This TCR beta chain was recorded in a study of circulating and synovial CD4+ cells in juvenile arthritis. Study-level results: CPL versus bulk CD4 samples: T cell genome counts differed by at least an order of magnitude. Vbeta family usage analysis did not detect the pathogenic-like versus bulk difference. These repertoires were less diverse than bulk blood CD4 repertoires. Overlap with synovium rose as more T cells were sequenced.

TCRdb's copy holds only in-frame clones and misses some; the assay was immunoSEQ multiplex PCR. The data contain around 35,000 clones, around 95% of them singletons. The germline V gene has CDR1 MDHEN and CDR2 SYDVKM. The CDR3 contains 20 residues. V lost 4 bases and J lost 3; bases outside the gene matches: 19. Comments on this clone: Its target is not known.

The chain recombines TRBV28 with TRBJ2-3; 10 positions agree with TRBD2. The receptor comes from a human donor with juvenile idiopathic arthritis. Source material: CD4+ T cells from blood. The CDR3 here is CASSSPDVASSGRTTDTQYF. CDR3 DNA sequence: TGTGCCAGCAGTTCTCCAGACGTAGCGTCTAGCGGGAGAACGACAGATACGCAGTATTTT.